The rows below give T cell receptor beta chains drawn from one sample of a study of long-term antiretroviral therapy in people with HIV. Measured with immunoSEQ multiplex PCR; TCRdb has only the in-frame clones, and not every one. Of over 20,000 clones detected, around 87% appear once; the ten largest clones hold 2.5% to 3.5%. The material was unsorted PBMCs, obtained 2.5 to 2.7 years after starting antiretroviral therapy. Receptor source: a woman in her fifties or sixties with HIV. Both conserved end residues are part of each CDR3. D genes are given only for firm matches. Only part of the rows carry a size: once, few, many, or a class if the clone is expanded.

d_call: -; clone_size: -; j_call: TRBJ1-1; v_call: TRBV6-1; cdr3_aa: CASNQDTSNTEAFF; cdr3_nt: TGTGCCAGCAATCAGGACACCTCGAACACTGAAGCTTTCTTT
d_call: -; clone_size: -; j_call: TRBJ1-5; v_call: TRBV19; cdr3_aa: CASSYREDGYQPQHF; cdr3_nt: TGTGCCAGTAGCTATAGGGAGGACGGGTATCAGCCCCAGCATTTT
d_call: TRBD2; clone_size: -; j_call: TRBJ2-1; v_call: TRBV5-1; cdr3_aa: CASSTIAGYNEQFF; cdr3_nt: TGCGCCAGCAGCACAATAGCGGGATACAATGAGCAGTTCTTC
d_call: -; clone_size: -; j_call: TRBJ1-5; v_call: TRBV5-1; cdr3_aa: CASRRTDSGNQPQHF; cdr3_nt: TGCGCCAGCAGACGGACGGATTCTGGGAATCAGCCCCAGCATTTT
d_call: -; clone_size: -; j_call: TRBJ2-3; v_call: TRBV7-7; cdr3_aa: CASSPQGGITDTQYF; cdr3_nt: TGTGCCAGCAGTCCGCAGGGGGGAATAACAGATACGCAGTATTTT
d_call: -; clone_size: -; j_call: TRBJ2-7; v_call: TRBV5-1; cdr3_aa: CASSPAGETYEQYF; cdr3_nt: TGCGCCAGCAGCCCGGCAGGGGAGACCTACGAGCAGTACTTC
d_call: TRBD1; clone_size: -; j_call: TRBJ1-1; v_call: TRBV19; cdr3_aa: CASSIAGGGTEAFF; cdr3_nt: TGTGCCAGTAGTATAGCAGGGGGTGGAACTGAAGCTTTCTTT
d_call: TRBD1; clone_size: few; j_call: TRBJ1-1; v_call: TRBV10-3; cdr3_aa: CAIRGQGTEAFF; cdr3_nt: TGTGCCATCAGAGGACAGGGCACTGAAGCTTTCTTT
d_call: -; clone_size: -; j_call: TRBJ1-1; v_call: TRBV27; cdr3_aa: CASSFWANTEAFF; cdr3_nt: TGTGCCAGCAGTTTTTGGGCTAACACTGAAGCTTTCTTT
d_call: -; clone_size: -; j_call: TRBJ1-3; v_call: TRBV11-2; cdr3_aa: CASSLKTGNTIYF; cdr3_nt: TGTGCCAGCAGCCTTAAGACTGGAAACACCATATATTTT
d_call: -; clone_size: -; j_call: TRBJ2-2; v_call: TRBV4-3; cdr3_aa: CASSHRQGTGELFF; cdr3_nt: TGCGCCAGCAGCCACCGGCAGGGCACCGGGGAGCTGTTTTTT
d_call: TRBD2; clone_size: -; j_call: TRBJ2-5; v_call: TRBV28; cdr3_aa: CASSGLAGGLQEAQYF; cdr3_nt: TGTGCCAGCAGTGGACTAGCGGGAGGTCTCCAAGAGGCCCAGTACTTC
d_call: -; clone_size: -; j_call: TRBJ1-5; v_call: TRBV12-5; cdr3_aa: CASGLGVGNQPQHF; cdr3_nt: TGTGCTAGTGGTTTAGGGGTAGGCAATCAGCCCCAGCATTTT
d_call: -; clone_size: -; j_call: TRBJ2-3; v_call: TRBV6-5; cdr3_aa: CASSPRGGTDTQYF; cdr3_nt: TGTGCCAGCAGTCCCCGTGGAGGGACAGATACGCAGTATTTT
d_call: TRBD2; clone_size: -; j_call: TRBJ2-1; v_call: TRBV11-1; cdr3_aa: CASSFGLGNNEQFF; cdr3_nt: TGTGCCAGCAGCTTTGGACTAGGGAACAATGAGCAGTTCTTC
d_call: -; clone_size: -; j_call: TRBJ2-7; v_call: TRBV6-5; cdr3_aa: CASSPEGHPSYEQYF; cdr3_nt: TGTGCCAGCAGTCCTGAGGGACATCCCTCCTACGAGCAGTACTTC
d_call: -; clone_size: once; j_call: TRBJ1-2; v_call: TRBV29-1; cdr3_aa: CSVSGMGYGYTF; cdr3_nt: TGCAGCGTTTCAGGGATGGGCTATGGCTACACCTTC
d_call: TRBD1; clone_size: -; j_call: TRBJ2-4; v_call: TRBV5-1; cdr3_aa: CASSLGQAKNIQYF; cdr3_nt: TGCGCCAGCAGCCTGGGACAGGCCAAAAACATTCAGTACTTC
d_call: TRBD2; clone_size: -; j_call: TRBJ2-3; v_call: TRBV7-8; cdr3_aa: CASSTAGLATDTQYF; cdr3_nt: TGTGCCAGCAGCACTGCGGGACTAGCGACAGATACGCAGTATTTT
d_call: TRBD1; clone_size: once; j_call: TRBJ2-1; v_call: TRBV28; cdr3_aa: CASSPGQPNNEQFF; cdr3_nt: TGTGCCAGCAGCCCGGGACAGCCCAACAATGAGCAGTTCTTC
d_call: -; clone_size: -; j_call: TRBJ2-7; v_call: TRBV7-2; cdr3_aa: CASSLQSGPTFEQYF; cdr3_nt: TGTGCCAGCAGCTTACAGTCGGGACCTACGTTCGAGCAGTACTTC
d_call: TRBD2; clone_size: medium-sized; j_call: TRBJ2-3; v_call: TRBV4-3; cdr3_aa: CASSQDGTSVTDTQYF; cdr3_nt: TGCGCCAGCAGCCAAGATGGGACTAGCGTGACAGATACGCAGTATTTT